The present T cell receptor beta chain was sequenced within a study of CD8 T cells in ankylosing spondylitis. Study-wide findings and caveats: Existing reports had already noted some motif variants in reactive arthritis synovial fluid and blood. In ankylosing spondylitis patients, matched synovial fluid reportedly showed significant enrichment of disease-linked clones. About 8 highly homologous variants made up a TCR beta motif, and this motif appeared characteristic of ankylosing spondylitis blood.

This clonotype was counted a few times. The antigen is undetermined. V lost 4 bases, J lost 7 bases, and 17 bases lay in between. Germline-derived CDR1 and CDR2 are SGHRS and YFSETQ. The CDR3 has 15 amino acids. In making TCR beta libraries, quantitative 5'-RACE with molecular barcodes was used. TCRdb redid the calling of the 5' RACE reads with MiXCR, one entry per CDR3 protein. Here the sample spans some 290,000 distinct CDR3 sequences, about 19% being singletons. This chain uses TRBV5-1 with TRBJ1-4; D perhaps matches TRBD1 (5 bases). The sequencing input was blood, either unsorted or a sorted T cell fraction (not recorded which). This clonotype was obtained from a male donor with ankylosing spondylitis or in good health (not recorded which). In DNA form, the CDR3 reads TGCGCCAGCAGCCGGACGTTAGGGGAGGGTGAAAAACTGTTTTTT. Protein product: CASSRTLGEGEKLFF. Complete variable domain (other parts from reference TRBV5-1 and TRBJ1-4): KAGVTQTPRYLIKTRGQQVTLSCSPISGHRSVSWYQQTPGQGLQFLFEYFSETQRNKGNFPGRFSGRQFSNSRSEMNVSTLELGDSALYLCASSRTLGEGEKLFFGSGTQLSVL.